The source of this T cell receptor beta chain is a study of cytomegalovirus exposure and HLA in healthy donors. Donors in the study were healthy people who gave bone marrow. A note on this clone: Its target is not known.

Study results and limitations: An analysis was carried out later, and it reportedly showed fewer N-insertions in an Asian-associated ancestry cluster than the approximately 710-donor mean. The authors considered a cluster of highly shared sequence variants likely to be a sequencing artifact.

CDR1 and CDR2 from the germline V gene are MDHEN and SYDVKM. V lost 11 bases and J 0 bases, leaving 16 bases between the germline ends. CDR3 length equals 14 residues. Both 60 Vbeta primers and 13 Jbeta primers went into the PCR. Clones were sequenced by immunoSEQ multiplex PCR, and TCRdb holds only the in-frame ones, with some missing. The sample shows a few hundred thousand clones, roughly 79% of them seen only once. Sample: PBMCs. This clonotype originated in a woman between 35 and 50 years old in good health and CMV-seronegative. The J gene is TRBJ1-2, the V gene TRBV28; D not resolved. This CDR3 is CASRRGPANYGYTF. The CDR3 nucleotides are TGTGCCTCAAGACGGGGTCCAGCTAACTATGGCTACACCTTC.